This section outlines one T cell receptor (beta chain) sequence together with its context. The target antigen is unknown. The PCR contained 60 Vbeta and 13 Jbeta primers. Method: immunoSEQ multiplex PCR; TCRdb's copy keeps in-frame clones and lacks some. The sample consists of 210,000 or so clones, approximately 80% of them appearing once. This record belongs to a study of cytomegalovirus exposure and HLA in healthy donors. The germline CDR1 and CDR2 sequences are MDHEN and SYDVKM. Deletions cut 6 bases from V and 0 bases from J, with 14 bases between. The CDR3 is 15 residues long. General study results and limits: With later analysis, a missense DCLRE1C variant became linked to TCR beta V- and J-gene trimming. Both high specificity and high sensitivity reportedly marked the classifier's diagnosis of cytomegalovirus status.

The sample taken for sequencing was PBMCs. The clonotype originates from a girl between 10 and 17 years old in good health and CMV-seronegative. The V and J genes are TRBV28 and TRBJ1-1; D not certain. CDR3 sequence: CASRWTGKMNTEAFF. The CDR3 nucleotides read TGTGCCAGCAGATGGACGGGAAAAATGAACACTGAAGCTTTCTTT.